This entry lists 14 T cell receptor beta chains sequenced from one sample in a study of human T cells and chemical hapten exposure. TCRdb used MiXCR to reprocess the RACE reads, holding one entry per CDR3 protein. The table has roughly 180,000 distinct CDR3 sequences, about a fifth seen once; the top ten hold approximately 6.7%. Time point reported: patch test 1, 2 weeks after DPC sensitization. The treatment is: therapeutic diphenylcyclopropenone sensitization with weekly scalp DPC. The material sequenced was whole blood, taken in connection with sensitization to the hapten diphenylcyclopropenone (DPC). These receptors originate from a woman in her 50s with alopecia areata. Some clones in this sample may be carry-over from other donors' samples.

This CDR3 is CASSFIYGQYF. The CDR3 region has the DNA TGTGCCAGCAGTTTTATTTATGGGCAGTACTTC. This rearrangement joins TRBV12-3 or TRBV12-4 to TRBJ2-7; D is unresolved. This CDR3 has 11 amino acids. Trimming pared 3 bases from V and 9 bases from J, leaving 9 bases between.

The CDR3 is CSVKQLNTEAFF. CDR3 nucleotides: TGCAGCGTTAAACAGTTGAACACTGAAGCTTTCTTT. This chain joins TRBV29-1 and TRBJ1-1; the D is unclear. Trimming removed 5 bases from V and 0 bases from J, with 7 bases in between. The CDR3 extends over 12 amino acids. Germline lookup yields CDR1 SQVTM and CDR2 ANQGSEA.

This clonotype was seen more than once but under ten times. The chain couples TRBV29-1 to TRBJ1-4; D not certain. Germline lookup yields CDR1 SQVTM and CDR2 ANQGSEA. The CDR3 runs 12 residues. Deletions cut 4 bases from V and 4 bases from J, with 7 bases between. CDR3 nucleotides: TGCAGCGTTGGAGGCGTTAATGAAAAACTGTTTTTT. Amino acid sequence: CSVGGVNEKLFF.

V and J are TRBV20-1 and TRBJ1-6; 7 nucleotides agree with TRBD1. There are 17 residues in the CDR3. The ends lost 4 bases at V and 0 bases at J; junction bases unmatched: 9. Germline values: CDR1 DFQATT, CDR2 SNEGSKA (reference sequence). The CDR3 loop is CSANLPAGGSYNSPLHF. The CDR3 region has the DNA TGCAGTGCTAACCTCCCGGCAGGGGGCTCCTATAATTCACCCCTCCACTTT.

This clonotype was recorded once. The chain carries TRBV6-5 and TRBJ1-3; weak D call: TRBD1 (6 bases). Germline loops: CDR1 MNHEY, CDR2 SVGAGI. The CDR3 sequence is 16 residues long. Between the trimmed V and J ends, which lost 0 bases and 3 bases, there was a span of 12 bases. The CDR3 nucleotides are TGTGCCAGCAGTTACTCGAGAGGCAGGGGTGGAAACACCATATATTTT. Its translation: CASSYSRGRGGNTIYF.

This clonotype was detected a few times. V and J are TRBV29-1 and TRBJ2-5; D is uncertain. The CDR3 spans 13 residues. Per germline, CDR1 SQVTM and CDR2 ANQGSEA. Trimming left V 6 bases short and J 1 base short, with 12 bases between. The chain's CDR3 is CSVGRSTQETQYF. CDR3 bases: TGCAGCGTCGGACGCAGCACCCAAGAGACCCAGTACTTC.

This clonotype was picked up many times. The germline gene is not matched at one end of the junction; a read error may be the cause. The J gene is TRBJ2-3, the V gene TRBV7-7; 9 nucleotides line up with TRBD1. CDR1 SSHAT and CDR2 FNYEAQ come from the germline V gene (reference sequence). The CDR3 totals 16 residues. The CDR3 DNA reads TGTGCTAGCAGCTTAGGGACAGGGTCTAGCACAGATACGCAGTATTTT. The encoded protein is CASSLGTGSSTDTQYF.

This clonotype appeared once. CDR3 sequence (DNA): TGTGCCAGCAGTTACTCAGGAGGGGTCGGAGGAGATACGCAGTATTTT. Protein sequence: CASSYSGGVGGDTQYF. The chain carries TRBV6-6 and TRBJ2-3; TRBD2 might be the D (6 bases). Trimming took 0 bases from V and 5 from J, leaving 15 bases between them. Germline V gene sequence: CDR1 MNHNY, CDR2 SVGAGI (reference sequence). The CDR3 runs 16 residues.

In its sample, this clonotype was seen many times. The chain couples TRBV4-2 to TRBJ1-2, with D perhaps TRBD1 (5 bases). V was clipped by 0 bases and J by 8 bases, with 19 bases between them. The CDR3 loop spans 16 amino acids. Germline V CDR1 and CDR2: LGHNA, YNFKEQ. The CDR3 DNA follows: TGTGCCAGCAGCCAAGATGGAACAGCAGGGTACGAGGGCTACACCTTC. It codes for CASSQDGTAGYEGYTF.

This clonotype was observed a few times. The V call is TRBV10-2, the J call TRBJ1-4; D ambiguous. The CDR3 runs to 15 residues. Looked up from germline, CDR1 is WSHSY and CDR2 is SAAADI. V was clipped by 0 bases and J by 14 bases, with 19 bases between them. The CDR3 is CASSESDFLLKRLFF. CDR3 nucleotides: TGCGCCAGCAGTGAGTCGGATTTTTTACTGAAAAGGCTGTTTTTT.

This rearrangement joins TRBV20-1 to TRBJ2-3, with 9 positions matching TRBD2. Per germline, CDR1 DFQATT and CDR2 SNEGSKA (reference sequence). Trimming took 5 bases from V and 5 from J; bases not matched to a gene: 11. The CDR3 extends over 15 amino acids. CDR3 sequence reads: CSAPPSGRFLDTQYF. CDR3 nucleotide sequence: TGCAGTGCTCCCCCGAGCGGGAGGTTCTTAGATACGCAGTATTTT.

This clonotype was seen just once. The chain joins TRBV2 to TRBJ1-5, with no clear D. Germline V lookup: CDR1 SNHLY, CDR2 FYNNEI. This CDR3 spans 13 amino acids. Trimming cost V 4 bases and J 8 bases, with 12 bases left between them. Here the CDR3 reads CASSVTIREPQHF. The CDR3 DNA reads as TGTGCCAGCAGTGTGACAATCCGGGAGCCCCAGCATTTT.

The chain couples TRBV20-1 to TRBJ2-7, with a weak D call TRBD2 (5 bases). There are 12 residues in the CDR3. Germline assignment: CDR1 DFQATT and CDR2 SNEGSKA (reference sequence). The V and J ends lost 7 bases and 4 bases respectively, with 14 bases between them. The CDR3 bases are TGCAGTGGAGGGAGCCTGCTTTACGAGCAGTACTTC. Translating it yields CSGGSLLYEQYF.

The chain couples TRBV6-5 to TRBJ2-5; D remains unclear. The V gene lost 6 bases and the J gene lost 4 bases, with 21 bases spanning the gap. The CDR3 is 16 amino acids. CDR1 and CDR2 from the germline V gene are MNHEY and SVGAGI. The CDR3 DNA follows: TGTGCCAGCAGCTACGGGCACAGTGCTGTGTCAGAGACCCAGTACTTC. It yields the protein CASSYGHSAVSETQYF.